This T cell receptor (beta chain) was recovered during a study of shared clonotypes between healthy human individuals. The length of the CDR3 is 15 residues. V shed 5 bases and J shed 1 base, with 12 bases lying between them. The germline gives CDR1 LNHDA, CDR2 SQIVND (reference sequence). General study results and limits: The four-donor shared clonotypes exceeded non-shared clonotypes in generation probability, with non-shared ones scoring lower. A small donor pool kept down the genetic and exposure-history diversity that was represented.

Here immunoSEQ multiplex PCR was the method, and the copy in TCRdb shows in-frame clones only, minus some. The profile shows about 2.3 million clones, approximately 90% of them singletons. Of note for this clone: Its matching antigen is unknown.

Source material: naive CD4+ T cells from PBMCs. Subset reported: CD45RA+ positively selected. The receptor was isolated from a man in his late teens or twenties in good health. Some clones in this sample may be carry-over from other donors' samples. This rearrangement joins TRBV19 to TRBJ1-5; D gene unclear. In DNA, the CDR3 is TGTGCCAGTAGTCCTATCGGCCCAAGCAATCAGCCCCAGCATTTT. The encoded protein is CASSPIGPSNQPQHF.